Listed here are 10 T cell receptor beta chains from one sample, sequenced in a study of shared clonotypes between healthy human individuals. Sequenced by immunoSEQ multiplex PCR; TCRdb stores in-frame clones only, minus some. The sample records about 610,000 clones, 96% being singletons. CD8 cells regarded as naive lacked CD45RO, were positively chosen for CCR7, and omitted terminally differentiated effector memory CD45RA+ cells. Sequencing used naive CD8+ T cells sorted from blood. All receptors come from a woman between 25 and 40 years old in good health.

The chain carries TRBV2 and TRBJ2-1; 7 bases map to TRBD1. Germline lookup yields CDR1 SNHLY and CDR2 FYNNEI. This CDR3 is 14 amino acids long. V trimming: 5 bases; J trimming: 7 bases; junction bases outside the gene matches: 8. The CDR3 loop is CASSTTGMGNEQFF. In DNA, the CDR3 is TGTGCCAGCAGTACGACAGGGATGGGGAATGAGCAGTTCTTC. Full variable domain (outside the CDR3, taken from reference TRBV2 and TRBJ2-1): EPEVTQTPSHQVTQMGQEVILRCVPISNHLYFYWYRQILGQKVEFLVSFYNNEISEKSEIFDDQFSVERPDGSNFTLKIRSTKLEDSAMYFCASSTTGMGNEQFFGPGTRLTVL.

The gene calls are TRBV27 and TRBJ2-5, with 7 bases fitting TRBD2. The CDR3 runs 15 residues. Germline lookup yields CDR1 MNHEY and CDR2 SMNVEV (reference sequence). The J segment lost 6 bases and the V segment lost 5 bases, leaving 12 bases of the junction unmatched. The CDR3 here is CASSPFAGEGKTQYF. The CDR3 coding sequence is TGTGCCAGCAGTCCCTTCGCGGGAGAGGGAAAGACCCAGTACTTC.

The DNA of the CDR3 is TGTGCCAGCAGCAAGGACAGCAATCAGCCCCAGCATTTT. It translates to CASSKDSNQPQHF. V is TRBV7-9 and J is TRBJ1-5; D remains ambiguous. Germline assignment: CDR1 SEHNR and CDR2 FQNEAQ (reference sequence). The CDR3 is made up of 13 amino acids. Deletions cut 5 bases from V and 1 base from J, with 6 bases between.

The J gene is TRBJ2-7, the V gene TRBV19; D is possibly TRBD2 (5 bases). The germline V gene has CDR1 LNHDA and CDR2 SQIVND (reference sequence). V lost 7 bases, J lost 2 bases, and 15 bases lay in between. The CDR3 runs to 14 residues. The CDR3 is CASTEGTGPYEQYF. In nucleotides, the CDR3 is TGTGCCAGTACTGAGGGTACGGGTCCCTACGAGCAGTACTTC.

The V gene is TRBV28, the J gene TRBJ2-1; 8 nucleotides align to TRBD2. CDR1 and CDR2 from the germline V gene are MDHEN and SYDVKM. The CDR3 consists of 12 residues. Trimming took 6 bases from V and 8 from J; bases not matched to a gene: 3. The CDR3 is CASRSGSHEQFF. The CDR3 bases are TGTGCCAGCAGGAGCGGGAGCCATGAGCAGTTCTTC. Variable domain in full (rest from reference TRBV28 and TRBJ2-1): DVKVTQSSRYLVKRTGEKVFLECVQDMDHENMFWYRQDPGLGLRLIYFSYDVKMKEKGDIPEGYSVSREKKERFSLILESASTNQTSMYLCASRSGSHEQFFGPGTRLTVL.

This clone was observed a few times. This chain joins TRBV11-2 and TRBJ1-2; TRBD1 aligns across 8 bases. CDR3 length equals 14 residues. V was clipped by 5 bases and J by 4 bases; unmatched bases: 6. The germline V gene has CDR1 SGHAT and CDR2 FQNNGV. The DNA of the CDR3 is TGTGCCAGCAGCCCAGGGACAGGCGGCTATGGCTACACCTTC. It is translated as CASSPGTGGYGYTF.

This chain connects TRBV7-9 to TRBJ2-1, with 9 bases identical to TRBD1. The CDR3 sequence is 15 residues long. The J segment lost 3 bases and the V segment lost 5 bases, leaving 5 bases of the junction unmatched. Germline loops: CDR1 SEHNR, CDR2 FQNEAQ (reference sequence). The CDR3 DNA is TGTGCCAGCAGCCCTGACAGGGGGGACTACAATGAGCAGTTCTTC. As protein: CASSPDRGDYNEQFF.

Here the CDR3 reads CASRGGETQYF. The CDR3 DNA follows: TGTGCCAGCAGGGGGGGAGAGACCCAGTACTTC. This sequence joins TRBV25-1 and TRBJ2-5, with a possible D match to TRBD2 (6 bases). The V end was cut by 6 bases, the J end by 4 bases, with 6 bases between. CDR1 and CDR2 (germline): MGHDK, SYGVNS. This CDR3 spans 11 amino acids.

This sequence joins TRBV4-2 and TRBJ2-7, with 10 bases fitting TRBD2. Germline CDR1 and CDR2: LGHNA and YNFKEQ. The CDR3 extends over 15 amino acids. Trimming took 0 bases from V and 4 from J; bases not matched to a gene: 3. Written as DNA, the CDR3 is TGTGCCAGCAGCCAAGACGTACTAGCGGGGTACGAGCAGTACTTC. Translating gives CASSQDVLAGYEQYF.

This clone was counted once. The CDR3 loop is CASSDSGEELFHGYTF. The CDR3 DNA reads as TGTGCCAGCAGTGATTCGGGAGAGGAGTTGTTTCATGGCTACACCTTC. This chain uses TRBV25-1 with TRBJ1-2, with no clear D. V shed 3 bases and J shed 6 bases, with 20 bases lying between them. The length of the CDR3 is 16 residues. From germline, CDR1 is MGHDK and CDR2 SYGVNS.